This TCR beta chain was found in a study of CD8 T cells in Susac syndrome. Sequencing of TCR beta was performed on blood CD8+ and CD4+ T cells. V dropped 1 base and J dropped 3 bases, with 9 bases sitting between them. Germline V lookup: CDR1 GTSNPN, CDR2 SVGIG (reference sequence). The CDR3 covers 13 residues. Random hexamers were used to reverse transcribe 0.5 to 1 ug of RNA. Amplification of TCR beta CDR3 was carried out by immunoSEQ multiplex PCR, which covered 54 Vbeta and 13 Jbeta segments. TCRdb called the immunoSEQ multiplex PCR reads again in MiXCR, with one record for every CDR3 protein. The data hold about 73,000 distinct CDR3 sequences, with about 95% observed a single time.

The clonotype originates from a human donor with multiple sclerosis. The sequenced sample consisted of CD8+ T cells from PBMCs. The chain uses TRBV30 and TRBJ2-5; D ambiguous. CDR3 residues: CAWSGRREETQYF. The CDR3 DNA reads as TGTGCCTGGAGTGGTCGCAGAGAAGAGACCCAGTACTTC. Using reference TRBV30 and TRBJ2-5 for the parts outside the CDR3, the full variable domain is SQTIHQWPATLVQPVGSPLSLECTVEGTSNPNLYWYRQAAGRGLQLLFYSVGIGQISSEVPQNLSASRPQDRQFILSSKKLLLSDSGFYLCAWSGRREETQYFGPGTRLLVL.